This TCR beta chain appears in the sequencing data of a study of CD8+CD57+ T cells in acquired aplastic anemia. Genomic DNA served as template for TCR beta VDJ and CDR3 profiling. MiXCR, run by TCRdb on the reads, gives a single entry per CDR3 protein. This table has about 160,000 distinct CDR3 sequences, 71% appearing once. Trimming took 0 bases from V and 2 from J, leaving 8 bases between them. This CDR3 is built from 14 residues. Germline values: CDR1 SGHRS, CDR2 YFSETQ. The authors sequenced patients whose flow cytometry had shown CD8+CD57+ cell expansion. The chain couples TRBV5-1 to TRBJ1-1; unclear D gene. Sequencing was done on a sample of sorted CD4+, CD8+, or CD8+CD57+ T cells (not recorded which) from PBMCs. The clonotype originates from a human donor with aplastic anemia. The CDR3 spells CASSLEVGNTEAFF. Written as DNA, the CDR3 is TGCGCCAGCAGCTTGGAGGTAGGAAACACTGAAGCTTTCTTT. Variable domain in full (rest from reference TRBV5-1 and TRBJ1-1): KAGVTQTPRYLIKTRGQQVTLSCSPISGHRSVSWYQQTPGQGLQFLFEYFSETQRNKGNFPGRFSGRQFSNSRSEMNVSTLELGDSALYLCASSLEVGNTEAFFGQGTRLTVV.